These T cell receptor beta chains were read from a single sample in a study of spatial heterogeneity in lung cancer. MiXCR, run by TCRdb on the 5' RACE reads, gives a single entry per CDR3 protein. The profile shows some 12,000 distinct CDR3 sequences, approximately 6.2% of them singletons. The sequencing used normal lung tissue next to the tumor, collected at surgery. The receptors derive from a male donor with early-stage non-small cell lung cancer. The CDR3 runs from the conserved cysteine through the conserved F or W. The D gene is left open where the match is weak. Size values are once, few and many counts, or a class for expanded clones, and some rows have none.

CDR3 DNA: TGTGCCAGCAGTTTATCGGCTAGTCGACAGACCCAGTACTTC
CDR3 protein: CASSLSASRQTQYF
J gene: TRBJ2-5
clone size: many
V gene: TRBV12-3/TRBV12-4
D gene: NA

CDR3 DNA: TGTGCCAGCAGCTTAACGCTCCAGGCCCACGAGCAGTACTTC
CDR3 protein: CASSLTLQAHEQYF
J gene: TRBJ2-7
clone size: NA
V gene: TRBV7-2
D gene: NA

CDR3 DNA: TGTGCCAGCTCCTTGGGAGGGCCAGATACGCAGTATTTT
CDR3 protein: CASSLGGPDTQYF
J gene: TRBJ2-3
clone size: many
V gene: TRBV6-5
D gene: TRBD2

CDR3 DNA: TGTGCCAGCAGCTTAGGGGCAGGGGGGAATTCACCCCTCCACTTT
CDR3 protein: CASSLGAGGNSPLHF
J gene: TRBJ1-6
clone size: many
V gene: TRBV7-8
D gene: TRBD1

CDR3 DNA: TGCGCCAGCAGCCAAGAGGGGCGGTCAAACACTGAAGCTTTCTTT
CDR3 protein: CASSQEGRSNTEAFF
J gene: TRBJ1-1
clone size: many
V gene: TRBV4-1
D gene: NA

CDR3 DNA: TGTGCCAGCAGCTTTTGGGACAGGAGGGAAAACACCATATATTTT
CDR3 protein: CASSFWDRRENTIYF
J gene: TRBJ1-3
clone size: many
V gene: TRBV5-4
D gene: TRBD1

CDR3 DNA: TGTGCCAGCAGCTCCCCGGGACAGGGTTCCGAGCAGTACTTC
CDR3 protein: CASSSPGQGSEQYF
J gene: TRBJ2-7
clone size: many
V gene: TRBV5-4
D gene: TRBD1

CDR3 DNA: TGCAGTGCCGCGGCATCCGGGGGGTACAATGAGCAGTTCTTC
CDR3 protein: CSAAASGGYNEQFF
J gene: TRBJ2-1
clone size: many
V gene: TRBV20-1
D gene: TRBD2

CDR3 DNA: TGTGCCAGCAGCCAACCCCGCGGGCAGGCCAGAGAAAAACTGTTTTTT
CDR3 protein: CASSQPRGQAREKLFF
J gene: TRBJ1-4
clone size: many
V gene: TRBV12-3/TRBV12-4
D gene: NA

CDR3 DNA: TGTGCCAGCGGGAAGTACACAGATACGCAGTATTTT
CDR3 protein: CASGKYTDTQYF
J gene: TRBJ2-3
clone size: NA
V gene: TRBV28
D gene: NA